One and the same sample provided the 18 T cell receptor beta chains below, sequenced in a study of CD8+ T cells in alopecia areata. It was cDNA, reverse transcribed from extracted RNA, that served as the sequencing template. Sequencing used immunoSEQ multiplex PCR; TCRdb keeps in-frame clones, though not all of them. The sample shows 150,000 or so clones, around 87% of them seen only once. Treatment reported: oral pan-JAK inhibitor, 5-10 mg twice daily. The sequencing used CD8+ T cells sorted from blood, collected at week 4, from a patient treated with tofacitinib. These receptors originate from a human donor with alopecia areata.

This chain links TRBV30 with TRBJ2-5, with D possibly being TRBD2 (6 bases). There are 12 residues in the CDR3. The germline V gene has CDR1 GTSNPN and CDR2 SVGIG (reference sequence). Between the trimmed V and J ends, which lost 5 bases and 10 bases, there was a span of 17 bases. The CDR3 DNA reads TGTGCCTGGTCCGGCTGGCGGGAAGGCCAGTACTTC. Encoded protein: CAWSGWREGQYF. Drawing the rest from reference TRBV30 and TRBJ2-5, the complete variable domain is SQTIHQWPATLVQPVGSPLSLECTVEGTSNPNLYWYRQAAGRGLQLLFYSVGIGQISSEVPQNLSASRPQDRQFILSSKKLLLSDSGFYLCAWSGWREGQYFGPGTRLLVL.

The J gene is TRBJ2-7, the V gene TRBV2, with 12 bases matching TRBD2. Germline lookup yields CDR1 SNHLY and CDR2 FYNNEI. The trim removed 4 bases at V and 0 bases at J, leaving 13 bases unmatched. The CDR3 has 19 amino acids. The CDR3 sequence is CASSGDRTGTSGYSYEQYF. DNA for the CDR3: TGTGCCAGCAGTGGGGACAGAACCGGGACTAGCGGGTACTCCTACGAGCAGTACTTC. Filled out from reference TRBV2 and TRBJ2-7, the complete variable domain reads EPEVTQTPSHQVTQMGQEVILRCVPISNHLYFYWYRQILGQKVEFLVSFYNNEISEKSEIFDDQFSVERPDGSNFTLKIRSTKLEDSAMYFCASSGDRTGTSGYSYEQYFGPGTRLTVT.

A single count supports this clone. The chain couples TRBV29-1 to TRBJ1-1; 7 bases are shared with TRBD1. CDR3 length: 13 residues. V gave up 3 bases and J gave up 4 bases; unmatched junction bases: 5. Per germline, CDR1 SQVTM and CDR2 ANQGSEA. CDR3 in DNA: TGCAGCGTTGAGAAGGGGGCGGCCACTGAAGCTTTCTTT. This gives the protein CSVEKGAATEAFF.

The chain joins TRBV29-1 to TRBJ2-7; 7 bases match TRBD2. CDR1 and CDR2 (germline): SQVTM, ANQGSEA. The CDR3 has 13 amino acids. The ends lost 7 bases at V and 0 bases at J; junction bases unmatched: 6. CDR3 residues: CSASGDSSYEQYF. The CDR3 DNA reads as TGCAGCGCTAGCGGCGACAGCTCCTACGAGCAGTACTTC.

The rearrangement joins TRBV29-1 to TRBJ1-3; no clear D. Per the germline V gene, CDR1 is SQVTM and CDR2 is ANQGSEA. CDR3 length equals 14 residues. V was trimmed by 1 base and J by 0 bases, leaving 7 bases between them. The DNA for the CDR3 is TGCAGCGTTGAAGGCACAGTCTCTGGAAACACCATATATTTT. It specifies CSVEGTVSGNTIYF.

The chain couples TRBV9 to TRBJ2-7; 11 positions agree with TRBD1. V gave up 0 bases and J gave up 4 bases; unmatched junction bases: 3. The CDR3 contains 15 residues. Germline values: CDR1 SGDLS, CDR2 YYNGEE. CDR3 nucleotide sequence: TGTGCCAGCAGCGTAGAGGGGACAGGGGGGTACGAGCAGTACTTC. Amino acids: CASSVEGTGGYEQYF.

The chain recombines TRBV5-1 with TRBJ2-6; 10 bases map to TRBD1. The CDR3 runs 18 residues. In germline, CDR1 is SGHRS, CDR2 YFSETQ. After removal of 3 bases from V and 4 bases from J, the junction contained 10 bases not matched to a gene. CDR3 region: CASSWPGQGTTGANVLTF. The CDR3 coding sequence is TGCGCCAGCAGCTGGCCGGGACAGGGGACGACAGGGGCCAACGTCCTGACTTTC.

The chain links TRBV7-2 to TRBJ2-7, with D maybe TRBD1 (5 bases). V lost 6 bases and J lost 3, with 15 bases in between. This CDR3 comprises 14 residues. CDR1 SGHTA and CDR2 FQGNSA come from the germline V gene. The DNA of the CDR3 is TGTGCCAGCAGAAATCCAGGGTGGGACTACGAGCAGTACTTC. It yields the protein CASRNPGWDYEQYF. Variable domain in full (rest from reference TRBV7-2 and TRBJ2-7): GAGVSQSPSNKVTEKGKDVELRCDPISGHTALYWYRQSLGQGLEFLIYFQGNSAPDKSGLPSDRFSAERTGGSVSTLTIQRTQQEDSAVYLCASRNPGWDYEQYFGPGTRLTVT.

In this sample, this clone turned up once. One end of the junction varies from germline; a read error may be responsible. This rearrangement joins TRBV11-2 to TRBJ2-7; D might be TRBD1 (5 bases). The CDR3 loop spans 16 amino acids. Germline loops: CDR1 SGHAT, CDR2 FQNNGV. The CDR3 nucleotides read TGTGCCAGCAGCGTAGACAGTGGCCTTCTCACCTACGAGCAGTACTTC. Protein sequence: CASSVDSGLLTYEQYF.

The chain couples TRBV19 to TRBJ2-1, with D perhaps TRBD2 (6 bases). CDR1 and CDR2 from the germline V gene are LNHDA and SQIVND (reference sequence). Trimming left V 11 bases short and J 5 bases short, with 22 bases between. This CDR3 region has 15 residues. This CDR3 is CAVLDLSGFDNEQFF. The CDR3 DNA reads TGTGCCGTCCTCGACCTAAGCGGGTTCGACAATGAGCAGTTCTTC.

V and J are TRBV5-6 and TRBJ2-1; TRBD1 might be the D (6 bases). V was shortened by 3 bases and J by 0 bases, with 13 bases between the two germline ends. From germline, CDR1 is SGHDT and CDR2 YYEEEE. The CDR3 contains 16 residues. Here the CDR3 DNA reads TGTGCCAGCAGCTCTGCTCCGGACAGCTCCTACAATGAGCAGTTCTTC. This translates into CASSSAPDSSYNEQFF.

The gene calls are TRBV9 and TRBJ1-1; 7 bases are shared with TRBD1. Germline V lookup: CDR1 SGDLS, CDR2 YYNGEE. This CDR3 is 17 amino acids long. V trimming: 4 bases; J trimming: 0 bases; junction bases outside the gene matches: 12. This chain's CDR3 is CASSTRTGPIMNTEAFF. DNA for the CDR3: TGTGCCAGCAGCACACGGACAGGTCCTATCATGAACACTGAAGCTTTCTTT.

The CDR3 DNA reads TGCAGCGCCTACCGGGACAAATACTATGGCTACACCTTC. This gives the protein CSAYRDKYYGYTF. V and J are TRBV29-1 and TRBJ1-2; a possible D gene is TRBD1 (6 bases). This CDR3 is 13 amino acids long. V was shortened by 7 bases and J by 3 bases, with 15 bases between the two germline ends. Germline lookup yields CDR1 SQVTM and CDR2 ANQGSEA.

In DNA, the CDR3 is TGTGCCAGCAGTTACTCGTTCTCTTCCGATACGCAGTATTTT. Its translation: CASSYSFSSDTQYF. The V call is TRBV6-5, the J call TRBJ2-3; D gene unclear. V lost 0 bases to trimming and J lost 6 bases, with 10 bases between them. The germline V gene encodes CDR1 MNHEY and CDR2 SVGAGI. This CDR3 spans 14 amino acids.

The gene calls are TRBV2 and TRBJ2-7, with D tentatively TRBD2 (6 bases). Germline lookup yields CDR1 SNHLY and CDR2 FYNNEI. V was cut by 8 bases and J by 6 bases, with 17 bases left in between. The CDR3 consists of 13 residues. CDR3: CASGSQGGIEQYF. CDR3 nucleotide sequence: TGTGCCAGCGGCTCTCAGGGAGGCATCGAGCAGTACTTC.

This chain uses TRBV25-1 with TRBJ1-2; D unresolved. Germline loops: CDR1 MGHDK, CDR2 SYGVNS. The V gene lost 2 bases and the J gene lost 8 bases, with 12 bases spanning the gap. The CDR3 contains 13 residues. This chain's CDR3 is CASSEAVEGGYTF. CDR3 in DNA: TGTGCCAGCAGTGAAGCGGTAGAGGGAGGCTACACCTTC.

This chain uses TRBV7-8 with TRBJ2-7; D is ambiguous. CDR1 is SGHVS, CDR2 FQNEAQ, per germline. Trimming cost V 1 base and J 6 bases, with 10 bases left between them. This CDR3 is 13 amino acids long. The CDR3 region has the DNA TGTGCCAGCAGCTTAGTGGGTACCTGCGAGCAGTACTTC. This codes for CASSLVGTCEQYF.

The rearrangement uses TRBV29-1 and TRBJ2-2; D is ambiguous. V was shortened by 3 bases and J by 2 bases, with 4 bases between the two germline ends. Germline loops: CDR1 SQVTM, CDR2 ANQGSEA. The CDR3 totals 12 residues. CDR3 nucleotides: TGCAGCGTTGAGGACAACACCGGGGAGCTGTTTTTT. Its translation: CSVEDNTGELFF.